A single T cell receptor beta chain is shown here with its context. The V gene's germline CDR1 is SGHTA and CDR2 FQGNSA. Trimming removed 2 bases from V and 2 bases from J; junction bases left unmatched: 2. The CDR3 has 16 amino acids. This sample is drawn from a study of blood T cell repertoires in COVID-19. Overall study: Samples taken during acute and convalescent COVID-19 were collected in the United States, Italy and Spain. The analysed material was cDNA or gDNA that came from T cells, B-cell-depleted T cells, or PBMCs.

Per the original data handling: Quantification of nucleated cells was approximated via reference gene primer amplification. Repertoires were generated with immunoSEQ multiplex PCR, while TCRdb's copy carries only in-frame clones and drops some. The D gene and trimming were derived from the DNA, and the V and J assignments and clone size from that table. The table records 51,000 or so clones, about four fifths of them present only once. This clonotype was obtained from a man aged 65 to 79 with active COVID-19. Sequencing was carried out using peripheral blood. This chain links TRBV7-2 with TRBJ2-3, with 12 bases aligning to TRBD2. The CDR3 DNA reads as TGTGCCAGCAGCTTAACTAGCGGGGGGTACACAGATACGCAGTATTTT. It is translated as CASSLTSGGYTDTQYF. The variable domain in full, with the rest retrieved from reference TRBV7-2 and TRBJ2-3, is GAGVSQSPSNKVTEKGKDVELRCDPISGHTALYWYRQSLGQGLEFLIYFQGNSAPDKSGLPSDRFSAERTGGSVSTLTIQRTQQEDSAVYLCASSLTSGGYTDTQYFGPGTRLTVL.